The 16 T cell receptor beta chains presented below share a single source sample, sequenced in a study of T cell responses to AZD1222 COVID-19 vaccine. TCRdb keeps only in-frame clones here, not all; method: immunoSEQ multiplex PCR. The table lists some 58,000 clones, approximately 89% of them singletons. Sequences were derived from peripheral blood, sampled on day 0 of AZD1222 vaccination. The receptors originated from an adult in good health.

This clone was detected once. The rearrangement links TRBV10-3 to TRBJ2-1; 7 bases match TRBD2. The germline CDR1 and CDR2 sequences are ENHRY and SYGVKD. Germline trimming cut 2 bases from V and 5 bases from J; bases unmatched to any gene: 6. The CDR3 has 15 amino acids. Here the CDR3 reads CAISEMGGRNNEQFF. CDR3 nucleotide sequence: TGTGCCATCAGTGAGATGGGCGGGAGAAACAATGAGCAGTTCTTC.

This chain links TRBV6-5 with TRBJ1-1; 8 bases align to TRBD1. Germline V gene lookup returns CDR1 MNHEY and CDR2 SVGAGI. The trim removed 7 bases at V and 4 bases at J, leaving 5 bases unmatched. This CDR3 is 13 amino acids long. The CDR3: CASTRTGLTEAFF. In DNA form, the CDR3 reads TGTGCCAGCACCCGGACAGGGCTCACTGAAGCTTTCTTT.

The V and J genes are TRBV7-9 and TRBJ1-5; D remains unclear. CDR1 is SEHNR and CDR2 is FQNEAQ in the germline V gene (reference sequence). The V end was cut by 5 bases, the J end by 9 bases, with 8 bases between. The CDR3 covers 11 residues. CDR3 loop: CASSGEGPQHF. The DNA of the CDR3 is TGTGCCAGCAGCGGGGAGGGGCCCCAGCATTTT.

The chain combines TRBV29-1 with TRBJ1-4, with 10 bases aligning to TRBD1. The CDR3 sequence is 13 residues long. Germline lookup yields CDR1 SQVTM and CDR2 ANQGSEA. Trimming cost V 6 bases and J 5 bases; bases outside gene matches: 3. CDR3 nucleotides: TGCAGCGTCGGGGGACAGGGGAATGAAAAACTGTTTTTT. As protein: CSVGGQGNEKLFF.

This clone was seen only once. This chain joins TRBV2 and TRBJ1-6; D not certain. The CDR3 totals 18 residues. The V end was cut by 4 bases, the J end by 0 bases, with 16 bases between. The germline V gene encodes CDR1 SNHLY and CDR2 FYNNEI. The CDR3 DNA reads as TGTGCCAGCAGTGTACCCTCGGAACAGAGCTCCTATAATTCACCCCTCCACTTT. This translates into CASSVPSEQSSYNSPLHF. Drawing the rest from reference TRBV2 and TRBJ1-6, the complete variable domain is EPEVTQTPSHQVTQMGQEVILRCVPISNHLYFYWYRQILGQKVEFLVSFYNNEISEKSEIFDDQFSVERPDGSNFTLKIRSTKLEDSAMYFCASSVPSEQSSYNSPLHFGNGTRLTVT.

The chain couples TRBV5-6 to TRBJ2-5; tentatively, D is TRBD2 (6 bases). CDR3 length: 15 amino acids. Germline-derived CDR1 and CDR2 are SGHDT and YYEEEE. Trimming pared 5 bases from V and 2 bases from J, leaving 16 bases between. The CDR3 DNA reads as TGTGCCAGCAGGGAGGGATTATGGAGACAAGAGACCCAGTACTTC. It translates to CASREGLWRQETQYF.

This clone was counted once. The chain combines TRBV3-1 (or the pseudogene TRBV3-2) with TRBJ1-6; D remains ambiguous. Trimming shortened V by 1 base and J by 9 bases, and 16 bases separated the two germline ends. This CDR3 is 16 amino acids long. The germline gives CDR1 LGHDT, CDR2 YNNKEL (reference sequence). The chain's CDR3 is CASSQGPVRGGSPLHF. Written as DNA, the CDR3 is TGTGCCAGCAGCCAAGGTCCAGTCCGAGGTGGTTCACCCCTCCACTTT.

V gene TRBV5-1 combines with J gene TRBJ2-1, with 8 bases matching TRBD2. The CDR3 extends over 16 amino acids. Germline V gene data show CDR1 as SGHRS and CDR2 as YFSETQ. Trimming removed 0 bases from V and 4 bases from J; junction bases left unmatched: 6. In DNA, the CDR3 is TGCGCCAGCAGCTTGGCCACGGGAGGGCCTTACAATGAGCAGTTCTTC. This translates into CASSLATGGPYNEQFF.

This clone was seen more than once but under ten times. V usage is TRBV4-2 and J usage is TRBJ1-1; no firm D call. The CDR3 loop spans 14 amino acids. Germline V gene sequence: CDR1 LGHNA, CDR2 YNFKEQ. Deletions cut 4 bases from V and 2 bases from J, with 11 bases between. Here the CDR3 reads CASSRSTENTEAFF. CDR3 bases: TGTGCCAGCAGCCGATCGACGGAAAACACTGAAGCTTTCTTT.

This rearrangement joins TRBV5-1 to TRBJ2-1, with a weak D call TRBD2 (6 bases). From germline, CDR1 is SGHRS and CDR2 YFSETQ. V lost 5 bases, J lost 6 bases, and 18 bases lay in between. This CDR3 contains 15 residues. The CDR3 DNA reads TGCGCCAGCAGTAAGGGCGGGGTCGATGCCAATGAGCAGTTCTTC. Its translation: CASSKGGVDANEQFF.

This clone showed up just a few times. The chain is built from TRBV14 and TRBJ2-7, with D perhaps matching TRBD2 (6 bases). Germline V gives CDR1 SGHDN, CDR2 FVKESK. The V end was cut by 4 bases, the J end by 4 bases, with 14 bases between. This CDR3 has 14 amino acids. The CDR3 region is CASSPLGSRYEQYF. In DNA, the CDR3 is TGTGCCAGCAGCCCTCTCGGGAGTCGGTACGAGCAGTACTTC.

V usage is TRBV25-1 and J usage is TRBJ2-1; D is ambiguous. The V and J ends lost 3 bases and 3 bases respectively, with 9 bases between them. This CDR3 spans 14 amino acids. Germline-derived CDR1 and CDR2 are MGHDK and SYGVNS. CDR3 DNA: TGTGCCAGCAGTGATGGTAGCTTCTACAATGAGCAGTTCTTC. As protein: CASSDGSFYNEQFF.

The chain couples TRBV7-8 to TRBJ2-5; D ambiguous. This CDR3 region has 12 residues. The V gene lost 5 bases and the J gene lost 7 bases, with 11 bases spanning the gap. The germline V gene has CDR1 SGHVS and CDR2 FQNEAQ. The CDR3 loop reads CASSTPGGTQYF. The CDR3 region has the DNA TGTGCCAGCAGCACCCCGGGTGGGACCCAGTACTTC.

The CDR3 coding sequence is TGTGCCAGCAGTTTATCATTCGGGGGACTAGCGGGAAGGGTCAATGAGCAGTTCTTC. As protein: CASSLSFGGLAGRVNEQFF. This chain connects TRBV27 to TRBJ2-1, with 13 bases aligning to TRBD2. The CDR3 has 19 amino acids. Trimming cost V 0 bases and J 6 bases; bases outside gene matches: 11. Germline CDR1 MNHEY, CDR2 SMNVEV (reference sequence).

The chain carries TRBV30 and TRBJ2-3, with TRBD2 identical over 13 bases. The CDR3 runs to 15 residues. CDR1 is GTSNPN, CDR2 SVGIG, per germline (reference sequence). The trim removed 2 bases at V and 6 bases at J, leaving 5 bases unmatched. CDR3 bases: TGTGCCTGGAGTAAGGGACTAGCGGGAAGTGATACGCAGTATTTT. Its protein is CAWSKGLAGSDTQYF.

This clone turned up a few times. The chain employs TRBV7-8 and TRBJ1-1; D not resolved. The V end lost 0 bases, the J end lost 1 base, and 6 bases lay between the germline ends. CDR3 length equals 14 residues. CDR1 is SGHVS and CDR2 is FQNEAQ in the germline V gene. CDR3: CASSLALQNTEAFF. The CDR3 nucleotides are TGTGCCAGCAGCTTAGCTTTACAGAACACTGAAGCTTTCTTT.